What follows are 2 T cell receptor beta chains derived from one specimen sequenced in a study of blood T cell repertoires in COVID-19. Sequencing used immunoSEQ multiplex PCR; TCRdb keeps in-frame clones, though not all of them. The table has some 250,000 clones, 70% to 90% seen once. The source material was peripheral blood. These receptors all stem from a woman aged 70-85 years with active or convalescent COVID-19.

The J gene is TRBJ1-2, the V gene TRBV6-5; no definite D call. The V end was cut by 10 bases, the J end by 3 bases, with 12 bases between. The germline CDR1 and CDR2 sequences are MNHEY and SVGAGI. The CDR3 sequence is 12 residues long. In DNA form, the CDR3 reads TGTGCCACCGGGAGCAGAGACTATGGCTACACCTTC. Translation: CATGSRDYGYTF.

This chain connects TRBV6-5 to TRBJ2-1; TRBD2 aligns across 8 bases. The CDR3 is made up of 14 amino acids. From germline, CDR1 is MNHEY and CDR2 SVGAGI. Trimming took 7 bases from V and 9 from J; bases not matched to a gene: 11. In DNA, the CDR3 is TGTGCCAGCACGGACAGCGGGGGTTTCAGTGAGCAGTTCTTC. Translating gives CASTDSGGFSEQFF.